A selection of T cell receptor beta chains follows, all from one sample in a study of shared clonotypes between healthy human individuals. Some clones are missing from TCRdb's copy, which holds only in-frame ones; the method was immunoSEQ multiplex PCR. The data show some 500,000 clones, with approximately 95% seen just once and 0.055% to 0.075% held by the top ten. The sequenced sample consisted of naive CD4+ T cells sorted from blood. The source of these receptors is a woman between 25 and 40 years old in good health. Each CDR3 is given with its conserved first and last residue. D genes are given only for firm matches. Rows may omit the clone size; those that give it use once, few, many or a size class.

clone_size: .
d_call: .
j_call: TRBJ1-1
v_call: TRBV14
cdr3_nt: TGTGCCAGCAGCCATGCCGCGGGACTCCGCACTGAAGCTTTCTTT
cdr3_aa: CASSHAAGLRTEAFF

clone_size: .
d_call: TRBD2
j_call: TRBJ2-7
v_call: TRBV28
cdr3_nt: TGTGCCAGCAGCCAGAAGACTAGCGGCCATTACGAGCAGTACTTC
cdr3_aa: CASSQKTSGHYEQYF

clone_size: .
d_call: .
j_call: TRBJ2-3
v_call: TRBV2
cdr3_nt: TGTGCCAGCAAACCGAGCGGTTTGAGAACAGATACGCAGTATTTT
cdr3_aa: CASKPSGLRTDTQYF

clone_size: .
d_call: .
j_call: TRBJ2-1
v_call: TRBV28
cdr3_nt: TGTGCCAGCAGTTTGGGGGCATATGAGCAGTTCTTC
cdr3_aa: CASSLGAYEQFF

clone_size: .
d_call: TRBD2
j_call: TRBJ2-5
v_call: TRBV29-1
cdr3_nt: TGCAGCGTTGCAACTAGCGGGGGTGAGGAGACCCAGTACTTC
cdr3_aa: CSVATSGGEETQYF

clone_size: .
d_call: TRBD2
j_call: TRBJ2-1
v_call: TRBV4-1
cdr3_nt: TGCGCCAGCAGCCAGGGCAGGGAGGGGCATGAGCAGTTCTTC
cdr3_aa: CASSQGREGHEQFF

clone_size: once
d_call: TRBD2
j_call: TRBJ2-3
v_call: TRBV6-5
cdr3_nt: TGTGCCAGCAGTTACAGACTAGCGGGGACCGGTACGCAGTATTTT
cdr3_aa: CASSYRLAGTGTQYF

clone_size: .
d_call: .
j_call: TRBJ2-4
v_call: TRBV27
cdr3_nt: TGTGCCAGCAGTAGAAGCGAAACCAAAAACATTCAGTACTTC
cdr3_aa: CASSRSETKNIQYF

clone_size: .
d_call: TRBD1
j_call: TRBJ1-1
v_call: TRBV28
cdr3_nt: TGTGCCAGCAGTACTAAGGGGACAGAGAACACTGAAGCTTTCTTT
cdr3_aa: CASSTKGTENTEAFF

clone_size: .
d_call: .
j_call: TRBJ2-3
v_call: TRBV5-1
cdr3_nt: TGCGCCAGCAGCTTTCTCTCTACAGCGGGAGATACGCAGTATTTT
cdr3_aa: CASSFLSTAGDTQYF

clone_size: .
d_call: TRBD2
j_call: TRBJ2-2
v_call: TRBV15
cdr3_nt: TGTGCCACCAGTACTACTCCTGGACTAGCGGGAGCACGGAACACCGGGGAGCTGTTTTTT
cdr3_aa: CATSTTPGLAGARNTGELFF

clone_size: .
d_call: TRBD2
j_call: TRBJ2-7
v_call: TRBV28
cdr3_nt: TGTGCCAGCACCCCCGGGGTAGCGGGAGCGGGCGAGCAGTACTTC
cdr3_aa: CASTPGVAGAGEQYF

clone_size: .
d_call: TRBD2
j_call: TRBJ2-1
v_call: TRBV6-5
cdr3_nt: TGTGCCAGCAGACCACTAGCGGGAGGATATCATGAGCAGTTCTTC
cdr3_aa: CASRPLAGGYHEQFF

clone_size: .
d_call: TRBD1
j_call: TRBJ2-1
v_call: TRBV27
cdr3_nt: TGTGCCAGCAGTTTAAGGACAGGGTGGAACAATGAGCAGTTCTTC
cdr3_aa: CASSLRTGWNNEQFF

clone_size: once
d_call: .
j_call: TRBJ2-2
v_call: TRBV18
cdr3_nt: TGTGCCAGCTCACTATTCGAGGGCCGATCAAACACCGGGGAGCTGTTTTTT
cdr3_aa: CASSLFEGRSNTGELFF

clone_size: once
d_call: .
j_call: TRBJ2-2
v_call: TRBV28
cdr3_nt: TGTGCCAGCAGCTTATTGACGGCCGGGGAGCTGTTTTTT
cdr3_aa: CASSLLTAGELFF

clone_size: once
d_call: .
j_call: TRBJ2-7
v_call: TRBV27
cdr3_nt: TGTGCCAGCAGTTTAGGAGGGGAAAGGGCCTACGAGCAGTACTTC
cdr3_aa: CASSLGGERAYEQYF

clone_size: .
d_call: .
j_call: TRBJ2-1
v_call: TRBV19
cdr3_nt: TGTGCCAGTAGTATGGCTGGGGACGGAAGAAATGAGCAGTTCTTC
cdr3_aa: CASSMAGDGRNEQFF

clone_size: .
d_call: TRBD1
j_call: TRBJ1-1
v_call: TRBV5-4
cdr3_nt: TGTGCCAGCACCGGACAGGGGGTGAACACTGAAGCTTTCTTT
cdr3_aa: CASTGQGVNTEAFF

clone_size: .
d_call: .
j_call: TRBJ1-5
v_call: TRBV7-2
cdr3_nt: TGTGCCAGCGGTCCTACCCATCAGCCCCAGCATTTT
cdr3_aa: CASGPTHQPQHF

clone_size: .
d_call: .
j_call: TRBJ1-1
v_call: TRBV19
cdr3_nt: TGTGCCGCAGGGCAGAACACTGAAGCTTTCTTT
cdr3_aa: CAAGQNTEAFF

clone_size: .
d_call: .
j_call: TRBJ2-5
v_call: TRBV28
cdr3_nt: TGTGCCAGCACCAAAGGTTCGGTGGTGCGGCTGCAAGAGACCCAGTACTTC
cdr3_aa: CASTKGSVVRLQETQYF

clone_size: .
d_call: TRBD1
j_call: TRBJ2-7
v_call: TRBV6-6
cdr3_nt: TGTGCCAGCAGTTACGGACAGGGCTTCTACGAGCAGTACTTC
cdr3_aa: CASSYGQGFYEQYF

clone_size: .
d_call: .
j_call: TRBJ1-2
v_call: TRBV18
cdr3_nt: TGTGCCAGCTCACCACCAGGGACGGCCTATGGCTACACCTTC
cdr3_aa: CASSPPGTAYGYTF

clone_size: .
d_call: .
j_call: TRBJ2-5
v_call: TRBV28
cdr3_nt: TGTGCCAGCGGTGCGGAGGGGCGACGAGAGACCCAGTACTTC
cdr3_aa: CASGAEGRRETQYF

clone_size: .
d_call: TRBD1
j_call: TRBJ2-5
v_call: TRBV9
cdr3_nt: TGTGCCAGCAGCGCGGCAGGGGGCTTGAGGGAGACCCAGTACTTC
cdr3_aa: CASSAAGGLRETQYF

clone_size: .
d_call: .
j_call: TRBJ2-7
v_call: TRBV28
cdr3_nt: TGTGCCAGCAGGCCCCAGTGGGGCTCCGGCGAGCAGTACTTC
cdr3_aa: CASRPQWGSGEQYF

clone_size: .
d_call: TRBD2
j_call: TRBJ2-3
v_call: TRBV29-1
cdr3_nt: TGCAGCGTTATCACTAGCGGGAGGACTACAGATACGCAGTATTTT
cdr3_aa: CSVITSGRTTDTQYF

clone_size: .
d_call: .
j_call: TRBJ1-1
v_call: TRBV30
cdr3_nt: TGTGCCTGGAGTGTAAGGCGATTCAGGGGCGGCACTGAAGCTTTCTTT
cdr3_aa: CAWSVRRFRGGTEAFF

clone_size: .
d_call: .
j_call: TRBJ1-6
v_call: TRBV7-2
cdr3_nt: TGTGCCAGCAGCTTAGGTGGGCTACCCCTCCACTTT
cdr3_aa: CASSLGGLPLHF

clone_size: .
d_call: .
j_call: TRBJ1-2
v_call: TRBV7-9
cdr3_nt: TGTGCCAGCAGCTTAGACGTTTCTAACTATGGCTACACCTTC
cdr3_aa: CASSLDVSNYGYTF

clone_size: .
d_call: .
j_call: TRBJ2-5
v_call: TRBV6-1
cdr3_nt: TGTGCCAGCAGTGTGGGGGAAGAGACCCAGTACTTC
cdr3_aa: CASSVGEETQYF

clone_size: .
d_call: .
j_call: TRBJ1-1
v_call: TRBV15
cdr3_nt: TGTGCCACCAGCAGAGACAGCTTCGGACGATTAAACACTGAAGCTTTCTTT
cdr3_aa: CATSRDSFGRLNTEAFF

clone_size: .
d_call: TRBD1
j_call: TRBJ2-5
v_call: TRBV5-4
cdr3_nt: TGTGCCAGCAGCAAAGGGACAGAAGAGACCCAGTACTTC
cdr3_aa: CASSKGTEETQYF

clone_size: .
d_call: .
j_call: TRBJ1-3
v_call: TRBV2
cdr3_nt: TGTGCCAGCATTCCGGACAACTCTGGAAACACCATATATTTT
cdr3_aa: CASIPDNSGNTIYF

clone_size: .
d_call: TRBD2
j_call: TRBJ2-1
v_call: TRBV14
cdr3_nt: TGTGCCAGCAGCCCCCTAACTAGCGGGTACAATGAGCAGTTCTTC
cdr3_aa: CASSPLTSGYNEQFF

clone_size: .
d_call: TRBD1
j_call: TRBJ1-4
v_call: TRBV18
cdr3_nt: TGTGCCAGCTCACCTCCGGACAGGGCTAATGAAAAACTGTTTTTT
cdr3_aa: CASSPPDRANEKLFF

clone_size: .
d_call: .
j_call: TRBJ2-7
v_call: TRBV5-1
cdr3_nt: TGCGCCAGCTCGGAGGGATCCTCCTACGAGCAGTACTTC
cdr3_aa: CASSEGSSYEQYF

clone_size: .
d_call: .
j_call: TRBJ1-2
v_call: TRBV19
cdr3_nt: TGTGCCAGTAGCCTTGATCGTGGGCTACTCTTGGGCTACACCTTC
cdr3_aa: CASSLDRGLLLGYTF

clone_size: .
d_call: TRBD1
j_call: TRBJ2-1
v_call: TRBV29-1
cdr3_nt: TGCAGCGTTGAGGGACAGGGAAACGAAAGAGGGGGCTCCTACAATGAGCAGTTCTTC
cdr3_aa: CSVEGQGNERGGSYNEQFF